The T cell receptor beta chain described here comes from a study of blood T cell repertoires in COVID-19. Study summary: The United States, Italy and Spain were the sources of the acute and convalescent COVID-19 samples.

This clone occurred once. CDR1 SGHRS and CDR2 YFSETQ come from the germline V gene. The CDR3 has 14 amino acids. The V end was cut by 0 bases, the J end by 3 bases, with 8 bases between. Measured with immunoSEQ multiplex PCR; TCRdb has only the in-frame clones, and not every one. The sample carries about 110,000 clones, 72% recorded once. V usage is TRBV5-1 and J usage is TRBJ2-3; unclear D gene. The specimen sequenced was peripheral blood. This receptor was taken from a woman aged 55-69 years with acute or convalescent COVID-19. As DNA, the CDR3 is TGCGCCAGCAGCTTGGGTCGGGTTACAGATACGCAGTATTTT. It encodes CASSLGRVTDTQYF.